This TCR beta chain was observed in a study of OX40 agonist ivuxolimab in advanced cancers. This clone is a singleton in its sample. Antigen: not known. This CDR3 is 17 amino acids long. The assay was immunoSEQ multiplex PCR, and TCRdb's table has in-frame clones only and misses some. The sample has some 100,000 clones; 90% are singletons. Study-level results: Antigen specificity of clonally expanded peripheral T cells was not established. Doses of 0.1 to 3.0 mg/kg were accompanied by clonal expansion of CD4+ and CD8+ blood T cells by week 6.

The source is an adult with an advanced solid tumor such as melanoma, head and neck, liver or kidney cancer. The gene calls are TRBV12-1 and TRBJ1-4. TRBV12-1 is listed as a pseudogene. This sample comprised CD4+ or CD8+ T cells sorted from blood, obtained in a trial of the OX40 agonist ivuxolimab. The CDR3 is CASSIGDPPWRDEKLFF. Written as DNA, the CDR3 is TGTGCCAGCAGCATTGGGGATCCCCCGTGGAGGGATGAAAAACTGTTTTTT.